Shown below are 13 T cell receptor beta chains from a single sample sequenced in a study of human T cells and chemical hapten exposure. TCRdb re-analysed the RACE reads in MiXCR, keeping a single row per CDR3 protein. The sample has roughly 260,000 distinct CDR3 sequences, approximately 8.6% seen once; the top ten hold approximately 2.2%. Time point specified: pre-sensitization, week 0. The treatment denotes: therapeutic diphenylcyclopropenone sensitization with weekly scalp DPC. The material sequenced was whole blood, taken in connection with sensitization to the hapten diphenylcyclopropenone (DPC). All receptors derive from a woman aged 40 to 50 with alopecia areata. Some clones in this sample may be carry-over from other donors' samples.

CDR3 in DNA: TGTGCCAGCAGTGAACCTAGCAGGACCTACGAGCAGTACTTC. It encodes CASSEPSRTYEQYF. The rearrangement joins TRBV2 to TRBJ2-7; perhaps TRBD2 as D (5 bases). The CDR3 has 14 residues. V gave up 2 bases and J gave up 2 bases, with 10 bases separating them. Germline V gene sequence: CDR1 SNHLY, CDR2 FYNNEI.

The CDR3 spells CASSQGTGVNYGYTF. CDR3 sequence (DNA): TGTGCCAGCAGCCAAGGGACAGGGGTTAACTATGGCTACACCTTC. The chain joins TRBV4-2 to TRBJ1-2; 9 nucleotides line up with TRBD1. The CDR3 contains 15 residues. Germline trimming cut 1 base from V and 1 base from J; bases unmatched to any gene: 1. Looked up from germline, CDR1 is LGHNA and CDR2 is YNFKEQ.

This clonotype was seen a few times. V gene TRBV6-5 combines with J gene TRBJ2-3; 8 bases fit TRBD2. J lost 8 bases, V lost 0 bases, and 16 bases had no gene match. CDR3 length: 18 amino acids. From germline, CDR1 is MNHEY and CDR2 SVGAGI. The CDR3: CASSYSWASGSPTGTQYF. As DNA, the CDR3 is TGTGCCAGCAGTTACTCGTGGGCTAGCGGGTCCCCAACGGGTACGCAGTATTTT.

The genes are TRBV29-1 and TRBJ2-3; D possibly corresponds to TRBD2 (5 bases). The CDR3 is made up of 12 amino acids. Germline assignment: CDR1 SQVTM and CDR2 ANQGSEA. Trimming took 7 bases from V and 2 from J, leaving 10 bases between them. The CDR3: CSAGSATDTQYF. For the CDR3, the DNA is TGCAGCGCGGGGTCGGCCACAGATACGCAGTATTTT.

This clonotype has at least ten counts. V usage is TRBV5-6 and J usage is TRBJ2-1; TRBD2 matches 8 bases. Germline lookup yields CDR1 SGHDT and CDR2 YYEEEE. The CDR3 sequence is 15 residues long. Germline trimming cut 4 bases from V and 3 bases from J; bases unmatched to any gene: 6. The CDR3 DNA sequence: TGTGCCAGCAGCCCAAGCGGGAGAAGCTACAATGAGCAGTTCTTC. Protein: CASSPSGRSYNEQFF.

At least ten counts were recorded for this clonotype. V usage is TRBV20-1 and J usage is TRBJ2-7, with D perhaps TRBD1 (5 bases). Germline CDR1 is DFQATT and CDR2 is SNEGSKA (reference sequence). This CDR3 is built from 15 residues. V lost 3 bases, J lost 0 bases, and 15 bases lay in between. The CDR3 region is CSARPQGPFSYEQYF. The CDR3 coding sequence is TGCAGTGCTAGGCCCCAGGGTCCCTTCTCCTACGAGCAGTACTTC.

CDR3 sequence: CASSLEVSEAFF. As DNA, the CDR3 is TGTGCCAGCAGCTTAGAGGTCTCTGAAGCTTTCTTT. V and J are TRBV7-2 and TRBJ1-1; no reliable D call. Trimming left V 1 base short and J 6 bases short, with 6 bases between. The CDR3 loop spans 12 amino acids. Germline V gene sequence: CDR1 SGHTA, CDR2 FQGNSA.

The chain uses TRBV4-2 and TRBJ2-5; 8 bases line up with TRBD1. The germline V gene has CDR1 LGHNA and CDR2 YNFKEQ. Losses at the gene ends were 2 bases for V and 2 bases for J; bases not matched to a gene: 4. The CDR3 sequence is 15 residues long. The CDR3 spells CASSQRTGRQETQYF. The DNA for the CDR3 is TGTGCCAGCAGCCAAAGGACAGGGCGACAAGAGACCCAGTACTTC.

This clonotype showed up just a few times. This chain uses TRBV5-1 with TRBJ2-5; maybe TRBD2 (5 bases). This CDR3 comprises 15 residues. V was cut by 5 bases and J by 1 base, with 15 bases left in between. Germline assignment: CDR1 SGHRS and CDR2 YFSETQ. The CDR3 coding sequence is TGCGCCAGCAGTCCTTGGAACGGAGGCCAAGAGACCCAGTACTTC. This translates into CASSPWNGGQETQYF.

This sequence joins TRBV12-3 or TRBV12-4 and TRBJ1-2; D is possibly TRBD1 (5 bases). Trimming took off 5 bases at V and 3 bases at J, with 10 bases between the two ends. The CDR3 has 13 amino acids. This CDR3 is CASSPGAHYGYTF. CDR3 DNA: TGTGCCAGCAGTCCCGGGGCTCACTATGGCTACACCTTC.

In its sample, this clonotype was seen a few times. The CDR3 protein is CSVEHPSGSDEQFF. The CDR3 nucleotides are TGCAGCGTTGAACACCCTAGCGGGAGCGATGAGCAGTTCTTC. The chain is built from TRBV29-1 and TRBJ2-1, with TRBD2 matching 10 bases. CDR3 length equals 14 residues. The germline CDR1 and CDR2 sequences are SQVTM and ANQGSEA. Losses at the gene ends were 2 bases for V and 8 bases for J; bases not matched to a gene: 6.

This clonotype was observed a handful of times. The chain links TRBV7-9 to TRBJ2-3, with D perhaps matching TRBD1 (5 bases). V gave up 4 bases and J gave up 3 bases, with 17 bases separating them. The CDR3 is 16 amino acids. Germline CDR1 is SEHNR and CDR2 is FQNEAQ (reference sequence). In nucleotides, the CDR3 is TGTGCCAGCAGCTCGTATTTGGGGCCGGGTACAGATACGCAGTATTTT. Its translation: CASSSYLGPGTDTQYF.

V and J are TRBV14 and TRBJ1-5; no clear D gene. V was trimmed by 3 bases and J by 4 bases, leaving 7 bases between them. CDR1 and CDR2 (germline): SGHDN, FVKESK. The CDR3 length is 13 residues. The CDR3 sequence is CASSHNQNQPQHF. The CDR3 DNA follows: TGTGCCAGCAGCCATAATCAGAATCAGCCCCAGCATTTT.